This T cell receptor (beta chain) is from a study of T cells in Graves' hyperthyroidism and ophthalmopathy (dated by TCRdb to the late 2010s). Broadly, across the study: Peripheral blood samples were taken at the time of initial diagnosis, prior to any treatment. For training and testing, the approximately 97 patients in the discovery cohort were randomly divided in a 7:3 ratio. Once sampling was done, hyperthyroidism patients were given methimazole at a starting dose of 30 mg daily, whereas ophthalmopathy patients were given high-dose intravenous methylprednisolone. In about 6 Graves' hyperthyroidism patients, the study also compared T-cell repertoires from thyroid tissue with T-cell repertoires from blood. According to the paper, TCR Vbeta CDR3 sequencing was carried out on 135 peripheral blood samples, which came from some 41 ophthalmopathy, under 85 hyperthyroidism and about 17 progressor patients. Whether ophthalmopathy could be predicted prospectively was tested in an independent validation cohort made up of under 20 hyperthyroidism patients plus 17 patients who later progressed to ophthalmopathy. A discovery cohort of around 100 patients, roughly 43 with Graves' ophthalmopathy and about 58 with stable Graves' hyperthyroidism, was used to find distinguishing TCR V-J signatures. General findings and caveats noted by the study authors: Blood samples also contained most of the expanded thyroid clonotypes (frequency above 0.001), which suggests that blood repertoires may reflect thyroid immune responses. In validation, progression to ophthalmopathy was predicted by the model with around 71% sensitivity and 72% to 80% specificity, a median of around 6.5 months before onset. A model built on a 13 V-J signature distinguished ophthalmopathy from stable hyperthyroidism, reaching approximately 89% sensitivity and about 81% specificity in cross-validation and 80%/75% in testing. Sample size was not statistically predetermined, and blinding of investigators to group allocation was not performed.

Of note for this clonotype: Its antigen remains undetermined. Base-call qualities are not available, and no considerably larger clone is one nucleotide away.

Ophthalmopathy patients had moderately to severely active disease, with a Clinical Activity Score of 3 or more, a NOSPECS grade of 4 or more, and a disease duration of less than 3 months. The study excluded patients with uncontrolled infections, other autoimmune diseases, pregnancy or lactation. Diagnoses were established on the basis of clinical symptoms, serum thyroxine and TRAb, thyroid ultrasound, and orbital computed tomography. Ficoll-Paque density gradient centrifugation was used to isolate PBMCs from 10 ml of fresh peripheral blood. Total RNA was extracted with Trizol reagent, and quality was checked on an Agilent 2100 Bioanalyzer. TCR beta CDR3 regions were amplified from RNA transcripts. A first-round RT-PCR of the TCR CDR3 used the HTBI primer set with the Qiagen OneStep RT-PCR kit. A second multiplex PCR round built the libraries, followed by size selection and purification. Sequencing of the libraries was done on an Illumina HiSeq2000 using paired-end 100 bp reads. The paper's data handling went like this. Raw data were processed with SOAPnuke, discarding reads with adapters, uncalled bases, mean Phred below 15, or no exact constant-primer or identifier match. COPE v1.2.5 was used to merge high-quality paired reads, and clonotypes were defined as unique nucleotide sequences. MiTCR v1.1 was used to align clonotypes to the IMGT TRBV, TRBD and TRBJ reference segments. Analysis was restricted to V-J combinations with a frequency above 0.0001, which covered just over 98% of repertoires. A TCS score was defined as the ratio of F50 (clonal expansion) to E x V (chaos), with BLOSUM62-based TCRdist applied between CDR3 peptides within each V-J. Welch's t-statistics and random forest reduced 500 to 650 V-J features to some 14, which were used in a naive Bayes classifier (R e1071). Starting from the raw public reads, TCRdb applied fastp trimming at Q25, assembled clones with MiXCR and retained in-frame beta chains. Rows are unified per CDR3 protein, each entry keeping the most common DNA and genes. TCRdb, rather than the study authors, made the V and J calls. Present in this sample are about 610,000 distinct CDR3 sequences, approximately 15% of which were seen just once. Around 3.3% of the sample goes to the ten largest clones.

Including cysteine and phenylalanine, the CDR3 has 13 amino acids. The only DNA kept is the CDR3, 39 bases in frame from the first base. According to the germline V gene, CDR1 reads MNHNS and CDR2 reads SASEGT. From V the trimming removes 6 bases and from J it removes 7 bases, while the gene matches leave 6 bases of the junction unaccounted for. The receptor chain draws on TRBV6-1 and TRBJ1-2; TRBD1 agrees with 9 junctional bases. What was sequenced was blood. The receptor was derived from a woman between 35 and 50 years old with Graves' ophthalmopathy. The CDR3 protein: CASRMTGGGGYTF. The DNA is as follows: TGTGCCAGCAGGATGACAGGGGGTGGTGGCTACACCTTC.